This TCR beta chain is drawn from a study of cytomegalovirus exposure and HLA in healthy donors. Both 60 Vbeta primers and 13 Jbeta primers went into the PCR. Some clones are missing from TCRdb's copy, which holds only in-frame ones; the method was immunoSEQ multiplex PCR. The table includes fewer than 200,000 clones, over 60% detected once. The donors (healthy individuals) were bone marrow donors. Sequencing used PBMCs. The sequence derives from a man aged 35 to 55 in good health and CMV-seronegative.

The CDR3 bases are TGTGCCAGCAGTTCCGACAGGGGTACGATATATGATGGCTACACCTTC. As protein: CASSSDRGTIYDGYTF. The chain has TRBV6-6 and TRBJ1-2; 8 bases are a match to TRBD1. The CDR3 runs 16 residues. With 4 bases clipped from V and 6 bases from J, the junction kept 13 bases outside the gene matches. Germline lookup yields CDR1 MNHNY and CDR2 SVGAGI (reference sequence).